A single sample is the source of the 19 T cell receptor beta chains below, sequenced in a study of blood T cell repertoires in COVID-19. Produced via immunoSEQ multiplex PCR; TCRdb's table is partial and in-frame only. The repertoire includes about 380,000 clones, 88% of them detected once, and 0.9% to 1.5% sits in the top ten. Sequenced material: PBMCs or T cells enriched from blood (not recorded which). The source is a young woman who had recovered from COVID-19.

The chain couples TRBV7-2 to TRBJ1-1; no clear D. Between the trimmed V and J ends, which lost 6 bases and 6 bases, there was a span of 20 bases. The V gene's germline CDR1 is SGHTA and CDR2 FQGNSA. The CDR3 is 15 amino acids. The chain's CDR3 is CASSRTAAETAEAFF. DNA for the CDR3: TGTGCCAGCAGTCGTACAGCGGCTGAAACTGCTGAAGCTTTCTTT.

The chain has TRBV6-2 or TRBV6-3 and TRBJ2-2; D remains unclear. In germline, CDR1 is MNHEY, CDR2 SVGEGT. The CDR3 sequence is 13 residues long. V lost 1 base, J lost 5 bases, and 5 bases lay in between. The CDR3 sequence is CASSYYGTGELFF. The CDR3 region has the DNA TGTGCCAGCAGTTACTACGGGACCGGGGAGCTGTTTTTT.

The genes are TRBV5-4 and TRBJ2-7; D is uncertain. Germline V gene data show CDR1 as SGHNT and CDR2 as YYREEE (reference sequence). The CDR3 contains 12 residues. The V end was cut by 4 bases, the J end by 2 bases, with 7 bases between. The DNA for the CDR3 is TGTGCCAGCAGCATTTACACCTACGAGCAGTACTTC. Its translation: CASSIYTYEQYF.

The rearrangement links TRBV27 to TRBJ1-6; D is uncertain. Trimming removed 11 bases from V and 7 bases from J, with 3 bases in between. Per germline, CDR1 MNHEY and CDR2 SMNVEV (reference sequence). The CDR3 has 9 amino acids. This chain's CDR3 is CALNSPLHF. The CDR3 DNA sequence: TGTGCCCTCAATTCACCCCTCCACTTT.

The gene calls are TRBV28 and TRBJ1-5; 7 nucleotides match TRBD1. There are 11 residues in the CDR3. J lost 15 bases, V lost 4 bases, and 6 bases had no gene match. Germline V gene lookup returns CDR1 MDHEN and CDR2 SYDVKM. The CDR3 coding sequence is TGTGCCAGCAGTTCCGGGACAGCCCCGCATTTT. This encodes CASSSGTAPHF.

The rearrangement uses TRBV18 and TRBJ2-2; 9 bases map to TRBD1. J lost 1 base, V lost 4 bases, and 4 bases had no gene match. The germline V gene encodes CDR1 KGHSH and CDR2 LQKENI. This CDR3 has 16 amino acids. The CDR3 here is CASSLRDRVNTGELFF. For the CDR3, the DNA is TGTGCCAGCTCACTCCGGGACAGGGTGAACACCGGGGAGCTGTTTTTT.

J is TRBJ2-5 and V is TRBV19; possibly TRBD2 for D (6 bases). Between the trimmed V and J ends, which lost 1 base and 3 bases, there was a span of 18 bases. This CDR3 contains 17 residues. Germline-derived CDR1 and CDR2 are LNHDA and SQIVND (reference sequence). The CDR3 sequence is CASSIVLKLATEETQYF. CDR3 nucleotides: TGTGCCAGTAGTATAGTCCTCAAACTAGCTACTGAAGAGACCCAGTACTTC.

V and J are TRBV9 and TRBJ1-6; TRBD1 is a possible D gene (6 bases). Germline CDR1 and CDR2: SGDLS and YYNGEE. The ends were cut back, 5 bases at V and 10 bases at J, with 16 bases in the middle. This CDR3 has 14 residues. The CDR3 coding sequence is TGTGCCAGCAGTCGGTGGGGGAGGGGGTCACCCCTCCACTTT. As protein: CASSRWGRGSPLHF.

The chain is built from TRBV25-1 and TRBJ2-7; TRBD2 agrees at 10 bases. Losses at the gene ends were 1 base for V and 6 bases for J; bases not matched to a gene: 6. Germline loops: CDR1 MGHDK, CDR2 SYGVNS. This CDR3 is 15 amino acids long. The CDR3 DNA follows: TGTGCCAGCAGTGAATTGAGCGGGGGGGTTGGCGAGCAGTACTTC. Protein sequence: CASSELSGGVGEQYF.

The count of this clone is one. V usage is TRBV11-2 and J usage is TRBJ2-3; maybe TRBD2 (5 bases). CDR1 SGHAT and CDR2 FQNNGV come from the germline V gene. The CDR3 loop spans 16 amino acids. V was shortened by 5 bases and J by 6 bases, with 21 bases between the two germline ends. The CDR3 DNA follows: TGTGCCAGCAGCCCTGCACCGGGGTCCGGAGGTGATACGCAGTATTTT. Residues: CASSPAPGSGGDTQYF. The full variable domain, rest sourced from reference TRBV11-2 and TRBJ2-3, is EAGVAQSPRYKIIEKRQSVAFWCNPISGHATLYWYQQILGQGPKLLIQFQNNGVVDDSQLPKDRFSAERLKGVDSTLKIQPAKLEDSAVYLCASSPAPGSGGDTQYFGPGTRLTVL.

The chain has TRBV7-2 and TRBJ1-5; D is unclear. The length of the CDR3 is 13 residues. Trimming shortened V by 2 bases and J by 4 bases, and 6 bases separated the two germline ends. Germline-derived CDR1 and CDR2 are SGHTA and FQGNSA. The chain's CDR3 is CASSLKPNQPQHF. The CDR3 region has the DNA TGTGCCAGCAGCTTAAAGCCGAATCAGCCCCAGCATTTT.

The V gene is TRBV27, the J gene TRBJ2-7; 9 bases agree with TRBD1. Germline-derived CDR1 and CDR2 are MNHEY and SMNVEV (reference sequence). V lost 1 base to trimming and J lost 3 bases; unmatched junction nucleotides: 10. CDR3 length: 17 amino acids. The CDR3 nucleotides are TGTGCCAGCAGTTTATGGCCCCCGGGACAGGGAGGCTACGAGCAGTACTTC. It translates to CASSLWPPGQGGYEQYF.

The chain employs TRBV28 and TRBJ1-6; 9 nucleotides line up with TRBD1. This CDR3 has 15 residues. Germline-derived CDR1 and CDR2 are MDHEN and SYDVKM. V lost 1 base and J lost 7; bases outside the gene matches: 2. The CDR3 protein is CASSLSGTGNSPLHF. Here the CDR3 DNA reads TGTGCCAGCAGTTTATCCGGGACAGGGAATTCACCCCTCCACTTT. The variable domain in full, completed from reference TRBV28 and TRBJ1-6, reads DVKVTQSSRYLVKRTGEKVFLECVQDMDHENMFWYRQDPGLGLRLIYFSYDVKMKEKGDIPEGYSVSREKKERFSLILESASTNQTSMYLCASSLSGTGNSPLHFGNGTRLTVT.

This chain uses TRBV28 with TRBJ2-5, with TRBD1 identical over 7 bases. CDR1 is MDHEN, CDR2 SYDVKM, per germline. The CDR3 spans 14 residues. J was trimmed by 5 bases and V by 7 bases; bases with no gene match: 10. DNA for the CDR3: TGTGCCAGCAAACCCGGACAGGCGAGGGAGACCCAGTACTTC. It encodes CASKPGQARETQYF.

The gene calls are TRBV6-5 and TRBJ2-7; 8 nucleotides agree with TRBD1. After removal of 0 bases from V and 5 bases from J, the junction contained 6 bases not matched to a gene. This CDR3 contains 15 residues. Per the germline V gene, CDR1 is MNHEY and CDR2 is SVGAGI. The CDR3 nucleotides are TGTGCCAGCAGTTACTCCTCGACAGGGGCCCACGAGCAGTACTTC. Its protein is CASSYSSTGAHEQYF.

The chain links TRBV9 to TRBJ1-5, with D perhaps matching TRBD1 (5 bases). Trimming stripped 9 bases from V and 3 bases from J, with 13 bases between. CDR3 length equals 13 residues. Germline V gene sequence: CDR1 SGDLS, CDR2 YYNGEE. CDR3 DNA: TGTGCCACCCAACCGACAGCCAATCAGCCCCAGCATTTT. This sequence encodes CATQPTANQPQHF.

This clone has only a few counts. The J gene is TRBJ1-1, the V gene TRBV5-4; the D gene is possibly TRBD1 (5 bases). The CDR3 is made up of 16 amino acids. Germline loops: CDR1 SGHNT, CDR2 YYREEE (reference sequence). V was shortened by 0 bases and J by 4 bases, with 16 bases between the two germline ends. CDR3 bases: TGTGCCAGCAGCTTGGTGCCAGGGTATCCGGGCACTGAAGCTTTCTTT. This translates into CASSLVPGYPGTEAFF. Drawing the rest from reference TRBV5-4 and TRBJ1-1, the complete variable domain is ETGVTQSPTHLIKTRGQQVTLRCSSQSGHNTVSWYQQALGQGPQFIFQYYREEENGRGNFPPRFSGLQFPNYSSELNVNALELDDSALYLCASSLVPGYPGTEAFFGQGTRLTVV.

The chain carries TRBV10-2 and TRBJ1-2; 7 bases are a match to TRBD1. The CDR3 extends over 12 amino acids. Trimming took 8 bases from V and 2 from J; bases not matched to a gene: 2. CDR1 is WSHSY, CDR2 SAAADI, per germline. The CDR3 is CASLTGNYGYTF. The CDR3 bases are TGCGCCAGCCTGACAGGGAACTATGGCTACACCTTC.

V is TRBV6-5 and J is TRBJ1-1; maybe TRBD1 (6 bases). Germline CDR1 reads MNHEY; CDR2 reads SVGAGI. Trimming shortened V by 0 bases and J by 6 bases, and 8 bases separated the two germline ends. CDR3 length equals 13 residues. CDR3 residues: CASSYSQGSEAFF. The CDR3 DNA reads as TGTGCCAGCAGTTACTCTCAGGGGTCTGAAGCTTTCTTT.